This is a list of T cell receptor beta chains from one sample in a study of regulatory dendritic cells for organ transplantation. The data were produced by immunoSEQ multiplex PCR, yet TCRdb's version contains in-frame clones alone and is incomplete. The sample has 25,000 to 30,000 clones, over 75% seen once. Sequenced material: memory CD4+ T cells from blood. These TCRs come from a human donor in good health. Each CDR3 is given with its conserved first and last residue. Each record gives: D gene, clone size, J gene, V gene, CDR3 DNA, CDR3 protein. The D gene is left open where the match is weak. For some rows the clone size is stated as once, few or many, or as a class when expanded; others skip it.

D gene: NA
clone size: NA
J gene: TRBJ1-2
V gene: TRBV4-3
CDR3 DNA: TGCGCCAGCAGCCTCCTATTGGACGCCCGGTATGGCTACACCTTC
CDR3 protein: CASSLLLDARYGYTF

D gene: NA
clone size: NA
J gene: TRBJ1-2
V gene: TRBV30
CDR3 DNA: TGTGCCTGGAGTCGCGACAGGCCCTATGGCTACACCTTC
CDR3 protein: CAWSRDRPYGYTF

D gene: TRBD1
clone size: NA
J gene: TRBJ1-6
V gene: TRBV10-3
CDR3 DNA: TGTGCCATCAGCAGACAGGGAAAGTCACCCCTCCACTTT
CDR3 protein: CAISRQGKSPLHF

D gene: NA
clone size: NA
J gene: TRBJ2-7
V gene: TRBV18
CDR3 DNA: TGTGCCAGCTCACCAGGGCGGAGCTACGAGCAGTACTTC
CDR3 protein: CASSPGRSYEQYF

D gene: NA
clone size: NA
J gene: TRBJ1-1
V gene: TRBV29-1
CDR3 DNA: TGCAGCGTTGAAGTCGGCAGGGATTCCTCGCAAGCTTTCTTT
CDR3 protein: CSVEVGRDSSQAFF

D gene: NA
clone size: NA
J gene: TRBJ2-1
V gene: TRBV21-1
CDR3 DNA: TGTGCCAGCAGCAAACGGAGGACAGTTCCGTACCGCTCCTACAATGAGCAGTTCTTC
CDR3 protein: CASSKRRTVPYRSYNEQFF

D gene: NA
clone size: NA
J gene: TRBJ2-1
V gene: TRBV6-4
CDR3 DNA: TGTGCCAGCATTAGGTTAGGGGGGCTTACCTACAATGAGCAGTTCTTC
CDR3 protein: CASIRLGGLTYNEQFF

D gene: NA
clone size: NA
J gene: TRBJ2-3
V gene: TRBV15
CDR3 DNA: TGTGCCACCAGCAGAGGAACAGCGCCGGATACGCAGTATTTT
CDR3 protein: CATSRGTAPDTQYF

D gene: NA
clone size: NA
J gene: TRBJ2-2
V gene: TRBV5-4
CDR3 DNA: TGTGCCAGCAGCTTGTACGGACCGAACACCGGGGAGCTGTTTTTT
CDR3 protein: CASSLYGPNTGELFF

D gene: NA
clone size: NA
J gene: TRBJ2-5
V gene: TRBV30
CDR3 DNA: TGTGCCTGGAAAGTTAGGGGCGAGACCCAGTACTTC
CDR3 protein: CAWKVRGETQYF

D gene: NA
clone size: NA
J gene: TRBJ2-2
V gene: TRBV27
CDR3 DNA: TGTGCCAGCAGTTTCGAGACCAGGGCCACCGGGGAGCTGTTTTTT
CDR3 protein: CASSFETRATGELFF

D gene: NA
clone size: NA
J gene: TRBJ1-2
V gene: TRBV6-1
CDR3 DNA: TGTGCCAGCAGTGAAGCCTGGACAGCCCTCTATGGCTACACCTTC
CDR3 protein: CASSEAWTALYGYTF

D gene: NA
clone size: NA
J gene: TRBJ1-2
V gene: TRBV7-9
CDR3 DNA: TGTGCCAGCACTCTGCGGGGGGCAACTAACTATGGCTACACCTTC
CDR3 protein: CASTLRGATNYGYTF

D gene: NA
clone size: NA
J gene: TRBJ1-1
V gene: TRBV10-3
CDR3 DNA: TGTGCCATCAGGGCGTTCGGTACTGAAGCTTTCTTT
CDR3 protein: CAIRAFGTEAFF

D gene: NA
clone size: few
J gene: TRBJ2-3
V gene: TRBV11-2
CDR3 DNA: TGTGCCAGCAGCCTAATCACAGATACGCAGTATTTT
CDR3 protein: CASSLITDTQYF

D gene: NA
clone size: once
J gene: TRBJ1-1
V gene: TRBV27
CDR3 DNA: TGTGCCAGCAGTTTTGGCCGGAGGGTGAACACTGAAGCTTTCTTT
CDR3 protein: CASSFGRRVNTEAFF

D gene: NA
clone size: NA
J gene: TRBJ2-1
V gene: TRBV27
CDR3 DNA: TGTGCCAGCAGTTTAGGGAGGCTAGAGGATGAGCAGTTCTTC
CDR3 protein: CASSLGRLEDEQFF

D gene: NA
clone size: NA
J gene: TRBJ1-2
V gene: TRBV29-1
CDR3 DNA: TGCAGCGTTGGTTTTCGGCAGGGTGGTGGCTACACCTTC
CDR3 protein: CSVGFRQGGGYTF

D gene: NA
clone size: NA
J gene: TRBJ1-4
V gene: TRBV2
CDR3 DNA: TGTGCCAGCAGTGAAGGGACTGCGGGTGAAAAACTGTTTTTT
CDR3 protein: CASSEGTAGEKLFF

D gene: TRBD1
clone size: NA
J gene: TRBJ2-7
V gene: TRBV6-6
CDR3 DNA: TGTGCCAGCGCCAGGACAGGCGGCTACGAGCAGTACTTC
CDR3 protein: CASARTGGYEQYF

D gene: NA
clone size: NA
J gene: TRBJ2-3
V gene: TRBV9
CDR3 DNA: TGTGCCAGCGGACCCCCAGGGCAAGATACGCAGTATTTT
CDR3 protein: CASGPPGQDTQYF

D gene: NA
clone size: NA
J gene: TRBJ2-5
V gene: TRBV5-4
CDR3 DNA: TGTGCCAGCAGCTTAGGCGGGAAGGAGACCCAGTACTTC
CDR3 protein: CASSLGGKETQYF

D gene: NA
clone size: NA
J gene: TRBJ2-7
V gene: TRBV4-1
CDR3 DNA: TGCGCCAGCAGCCAAGTCAATCTCATGTTGGCGAACTCGGACGAGCAGTACTTC
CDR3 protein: CASSQVNLMLANSDEQYF

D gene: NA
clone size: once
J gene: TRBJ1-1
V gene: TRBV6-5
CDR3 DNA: TGTGCCAGCACCTCGGACGTTACGGGCACTGAAGCTTTCTTT
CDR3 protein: CASTSDVTGTEAFF

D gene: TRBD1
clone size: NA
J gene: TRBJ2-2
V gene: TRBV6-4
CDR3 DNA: TGTGCCAGCAGTGAAGGGGGCGACGGCGGGGAGCTGTTTTTT
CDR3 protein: CASSEGGDGGELFF

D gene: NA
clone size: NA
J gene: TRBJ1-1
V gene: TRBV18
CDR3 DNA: TGTGCCAGCTCCCCAAACCGGGAAGGCACTGAAGCTTTCTTT
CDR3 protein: CASSPNREGTEAFF

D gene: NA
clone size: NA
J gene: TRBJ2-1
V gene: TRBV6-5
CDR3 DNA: TGTGCCAGCAGTCTTGCGGGCTATTACAATGAGCAGTTCTTC
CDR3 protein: CASSLAGYYNEQFF

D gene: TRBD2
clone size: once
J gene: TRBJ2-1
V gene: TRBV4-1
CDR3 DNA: TGCGCCAGCAGCCATAATGCGGGAGTCTCCTACAATGAGCAGTTCTTC
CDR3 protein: CASSHNAGVSYNEQFF

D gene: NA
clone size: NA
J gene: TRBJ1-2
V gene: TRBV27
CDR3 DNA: TGTGCCAGCAGTTTATCGAACCTGCAGGGCGGCTACACCTTC
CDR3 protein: CASSLSNLQGGYTF

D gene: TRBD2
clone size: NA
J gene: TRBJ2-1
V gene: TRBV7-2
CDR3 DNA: TGTGCCAGCAGCTTATGGGGCGGGGGCTCCTACAATGAGCAGTTCTTC
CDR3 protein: CASSLWGGGSYNEQFF

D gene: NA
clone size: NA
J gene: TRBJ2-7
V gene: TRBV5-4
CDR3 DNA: TGTGCCAGCAGCTTTTTGACTACAGTACAGTACTTC
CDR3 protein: CASSFLTTVQYF

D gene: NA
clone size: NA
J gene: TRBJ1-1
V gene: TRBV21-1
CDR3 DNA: TGTGCCAGCAGCAAGGGTACACAGAACACTGAAGCTTTCTTT
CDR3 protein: CASSKGTQNTEAFF

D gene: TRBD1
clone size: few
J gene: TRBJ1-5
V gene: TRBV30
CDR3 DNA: TGTGCCTGGAGTGGGGGGAGACAGGGGTCTCAGCCCCAGCATTTT
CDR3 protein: CAWSGGRQGSQPQHF

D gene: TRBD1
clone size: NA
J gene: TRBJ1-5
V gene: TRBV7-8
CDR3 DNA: TGTGCCAGCAGCCCAAACAGGGGACCGTCGGAGCCCCAGCATTTT
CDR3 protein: CASSPNRGPSEPQHF

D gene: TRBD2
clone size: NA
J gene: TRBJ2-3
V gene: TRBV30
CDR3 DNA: TGTGCCTGGAGGCTAGCGGGGTATTTATGGACAGATACGCAGTATTTT
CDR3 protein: CAWRLAGYLWTDTQYF

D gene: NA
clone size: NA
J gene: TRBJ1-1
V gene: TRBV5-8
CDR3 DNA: TGTGCCAGCAGCTTCCCGGGGCTCTCGGGGGCTTTCTTT
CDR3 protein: CASSFPGLSGAFF

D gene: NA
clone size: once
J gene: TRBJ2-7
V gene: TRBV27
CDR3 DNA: TGTGCCAGCAGTTTATCGTTCCTCTCCTACGAGCAGTACTTC
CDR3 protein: CASSLSFLSYEQYF